This T cell receptor beta chain was identified during a study of long-term antiretroviral therapy in people with HIV. Version v3.0 of the immunoSEQ assay was performed at survey level. Clones were read by immunoSEQ multiplex PCR, and TCRdb kept only the in-frame ones, dropping some. The repertoire holds about 21,000 clones, with around 89% as singletons. The receptor comes from a man aged 55 to 69 with HIV. Sample: unsorted PBMCs, taken 2.3 years after starting antiretroviral therapy.

The CDR3 loop is CASSTWAGEAFF. The CDR3 DNA reads TGTGCCAGCAGCACTTGGGCAGGTGAAGCTTTCTTT. The rearrangement links TRBV5-6 to TRBJ1-1; D ambiguous. V was clipped by 4 bases and J by 7 bases, with 11 bases between them. The CDR3 is 12 residues long. Germline assignment: CDR1 SGHDT and CDR2 YYEEEE.